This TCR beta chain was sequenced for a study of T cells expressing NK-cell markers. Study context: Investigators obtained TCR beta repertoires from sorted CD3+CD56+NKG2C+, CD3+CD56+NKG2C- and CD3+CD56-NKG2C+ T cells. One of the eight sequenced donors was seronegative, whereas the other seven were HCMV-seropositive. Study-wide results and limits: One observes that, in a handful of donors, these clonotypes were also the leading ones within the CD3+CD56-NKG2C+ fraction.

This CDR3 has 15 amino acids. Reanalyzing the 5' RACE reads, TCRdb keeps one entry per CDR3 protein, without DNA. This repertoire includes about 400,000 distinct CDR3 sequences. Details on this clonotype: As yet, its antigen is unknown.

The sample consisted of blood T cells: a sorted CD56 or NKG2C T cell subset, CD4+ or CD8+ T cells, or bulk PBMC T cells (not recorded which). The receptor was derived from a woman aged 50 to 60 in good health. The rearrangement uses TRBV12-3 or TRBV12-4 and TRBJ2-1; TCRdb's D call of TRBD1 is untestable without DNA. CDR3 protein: CASTLDPLSYNEQFF.